The rows below give T cell receptor beta chains drawn from one sample of a study of cytomegalovirus exposure and HLA in healthy donors. Assay: immunoSEQ multiplex PCR; the TCRdb copy retains only in-frame clones and omits some. The data hold about 120,000 clones, with more than 80% observed a single time. Material for sequencing was PBMCs. These receptors came from a man aged 25 to 40 in good health and CMV-seropositive. Each CDR3 is given with its conserved first and last residue. The D gene is left open where the match is weak. Clone size is shown for a subset of rows, as once, few, many or a class of expanded clone.

J | size | V | D | CDR3 | DNA
TRBJ2-3 | NA | TRBV7-6 | NA | CASSFNRVGSTDTQYF | TGTGCCAGCAGCTTCAACAGGGTCGGGAGCACAGATACGCAGTATTTT
TRBJ1-5 | NA | TRBV28 | NA | CASISSPNSNQPQHF | TGTGCCAGCATTTCGAGTCCGAATAGCAATCAGCCCCAGCATTTT
TRBJ1-4 | once | TRBV4-1 | TRBD1 | CASSQEGTGDNEKLFF | TGCGCCAGCAGCCAAGAGGGGACAGGGGATAATGAAAAACTGTTTTTT
TRBJ1-2 | NA | TRBV9 | NA | CASSVEGRGGGYTF | TGTGCCAGCAGCGTAGAGGGGAGGGGGGGTGGCTACACCTTC
TRBJ1-2 | NA | TRBV5-6 | NA | CASSRGSYGYTF | TGTGCCAGCAGCCGGGGTAGCTATGGCTACACCTTC
TRBJ2-1 | NA | TRBV9 | TRBD2 | CASSVGASGVYEQFF | TGTGCCAGCAGCGTAGGAGCTAGCGGGGTGTATGAGCAGTTCTTC
TRBJ2-1 | NA | TRBV7-2 | TRBD1 | CASSGQGASYNEQFF | TGTGCCAGCAGCGGACAGGGAGCTTCCTACAATGAGCAGTTCTTC
TRBJ2-7 | NA | TRBV5-1 | TRBD2 | CASSLDPAGEAYEQYF | TGCGCCAGCAGCCTGGACCCTGCGGGGGAGGCCTACGAGCAGTACTTC
TRBJ1-2 | NA | TRBV25-1 | NA | CASSELNPGKAYGYTF | TGTGCCAGCAGTGAATTGAACCCAGGGAAGGCCTATGGCTACACCTTC
TRBJ1-6 | NA | TRBV14 | TRBD1 | CASSPTGDGLWNSPLHF | TGTGCCAGCAGCCCGACAGGGGATGGGCTTTGGAATTCACCCCTCCACTTT
TRBJ2-5 | NA | TRBV19 | NA | CASSIHRGTGSVETQYF | TGTGCCAGTAGTATACATAGAGGAACAGGGAGCGTAGAGACCCAGTACTTC
TRBJ2-3 | NA | TRBV9 | TRBD1 | CASSSRQGRDTQYF | TGTGCCAGCAGCAGCCGACAGGGAAGAGATACGCAGTATTTT
TRBJ2-7 | NA | TRBV2 | NA | CASSVGLGGYEQYF | TGTGCCAGCAGCGTCGGACTGGGAGGCTACGAGCAGTACTTC